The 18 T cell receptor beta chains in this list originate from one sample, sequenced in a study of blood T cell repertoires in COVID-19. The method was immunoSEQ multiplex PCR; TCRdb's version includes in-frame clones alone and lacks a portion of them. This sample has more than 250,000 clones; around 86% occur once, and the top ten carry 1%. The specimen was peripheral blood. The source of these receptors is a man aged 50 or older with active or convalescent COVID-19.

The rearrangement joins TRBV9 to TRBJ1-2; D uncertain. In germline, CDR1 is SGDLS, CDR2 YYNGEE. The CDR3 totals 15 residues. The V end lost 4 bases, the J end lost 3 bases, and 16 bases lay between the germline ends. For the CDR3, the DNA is TGTGCCAGCAGCCCCCATCGAGGTCTCGACTATGGCTACACCTTC. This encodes CASSPHRGLDYGYTF.

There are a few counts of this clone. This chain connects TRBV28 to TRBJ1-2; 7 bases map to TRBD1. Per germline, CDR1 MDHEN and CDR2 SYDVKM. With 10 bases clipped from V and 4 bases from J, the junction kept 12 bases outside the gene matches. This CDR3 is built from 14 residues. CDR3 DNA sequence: TGTGCCATATCGCGCTCGACAGGGCTCTATGGCTACACCTTC. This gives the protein CAISRSTGLYGYTF.

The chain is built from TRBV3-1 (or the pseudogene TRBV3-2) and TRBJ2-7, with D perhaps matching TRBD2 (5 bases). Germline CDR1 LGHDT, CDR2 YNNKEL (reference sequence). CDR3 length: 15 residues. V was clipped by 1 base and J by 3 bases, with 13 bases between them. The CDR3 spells CASSQGLGLVYEQYF. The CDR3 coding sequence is TGTGCCAGCAGCCAAGGGCTAGGACTGGTCTACGAGCAGTACTTC.

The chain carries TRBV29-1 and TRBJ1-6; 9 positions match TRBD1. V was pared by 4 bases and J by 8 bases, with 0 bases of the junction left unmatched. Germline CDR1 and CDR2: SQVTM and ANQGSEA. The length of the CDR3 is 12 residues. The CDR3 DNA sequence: TGCAGCGTTGGGGACAGGGATTCACCCCTCCACTTT. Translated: CSVGDRDSPLHF.

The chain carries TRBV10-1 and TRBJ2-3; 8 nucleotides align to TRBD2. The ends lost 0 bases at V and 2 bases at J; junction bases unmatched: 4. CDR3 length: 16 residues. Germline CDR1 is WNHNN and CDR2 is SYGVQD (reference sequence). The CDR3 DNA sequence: TGCGCCAGCAGTGAGTCGGGAGCGGGGGACACAGATACGCAGTATTTT. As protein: CASSESGAGDTDTQYF.

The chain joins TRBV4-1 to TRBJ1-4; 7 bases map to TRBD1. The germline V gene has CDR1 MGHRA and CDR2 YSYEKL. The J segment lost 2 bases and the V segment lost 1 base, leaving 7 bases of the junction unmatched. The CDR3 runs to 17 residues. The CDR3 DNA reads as TGCGCCAGCAGCCAAGGGACGGCAGGGGGTACTAATGAAAAACTGTTTTTT. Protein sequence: CASSQGTAGGTNEKLFF.

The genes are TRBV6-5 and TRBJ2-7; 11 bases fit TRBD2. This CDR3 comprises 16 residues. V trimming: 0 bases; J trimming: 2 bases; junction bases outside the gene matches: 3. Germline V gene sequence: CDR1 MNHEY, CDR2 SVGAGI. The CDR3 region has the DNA TGTGCCAGCAGTTACTCGAGACTAGCGGGGCCCTACGAGCAGTACTTC. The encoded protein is CASSYSRLAGPYEQYF.

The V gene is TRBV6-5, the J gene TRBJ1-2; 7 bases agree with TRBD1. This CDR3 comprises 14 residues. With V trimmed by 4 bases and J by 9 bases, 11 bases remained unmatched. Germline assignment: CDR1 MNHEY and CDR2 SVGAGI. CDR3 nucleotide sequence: TGTGCCAGCAGTTTAACCGGGACAGACAATCGCTACACCTTC. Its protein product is CASSLTGTDNRYTF.

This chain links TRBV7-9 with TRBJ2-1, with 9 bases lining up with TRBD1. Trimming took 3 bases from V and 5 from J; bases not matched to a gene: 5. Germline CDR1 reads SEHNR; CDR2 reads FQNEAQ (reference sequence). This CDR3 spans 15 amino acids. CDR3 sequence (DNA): TGTGCCAGCAGCTTTTGGACAGGGGAAAACAATGAGCAGTTCTTC. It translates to CASSFWTGENNEQFF.

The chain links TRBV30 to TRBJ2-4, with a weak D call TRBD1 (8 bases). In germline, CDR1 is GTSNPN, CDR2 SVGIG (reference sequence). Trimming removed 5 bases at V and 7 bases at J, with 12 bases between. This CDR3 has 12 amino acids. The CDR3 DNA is TGTGCCTGGGGACAGGGAGGGAACATTCAGTACTTC. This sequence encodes CAWGQGGNIQYF.

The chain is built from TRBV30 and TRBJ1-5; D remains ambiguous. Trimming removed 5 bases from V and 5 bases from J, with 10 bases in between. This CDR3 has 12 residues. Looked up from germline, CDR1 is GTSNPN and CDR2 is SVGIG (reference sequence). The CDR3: CAWGYLDQPQHF. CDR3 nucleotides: TGTGCCTGGGGGTACCTAGATCAGCCCCAGCATTTT.

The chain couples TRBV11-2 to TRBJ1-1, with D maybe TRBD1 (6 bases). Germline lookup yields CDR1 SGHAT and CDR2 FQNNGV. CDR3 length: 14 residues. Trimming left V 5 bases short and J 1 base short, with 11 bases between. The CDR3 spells CASSPGVSNTEAFF. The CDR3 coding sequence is TGTGCCAGCAGCCCAGGGGTCTCGAACACTGAAGCTTTCTTT.

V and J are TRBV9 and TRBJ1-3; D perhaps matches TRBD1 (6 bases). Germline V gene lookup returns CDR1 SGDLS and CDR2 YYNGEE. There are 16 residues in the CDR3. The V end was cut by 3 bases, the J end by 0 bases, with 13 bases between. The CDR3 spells CASSARQESSGNTIYF. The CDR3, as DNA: TGTGCCAGCAGCGCCCGACAGGAGAGCTCTGGAAACACCATATATTTT.

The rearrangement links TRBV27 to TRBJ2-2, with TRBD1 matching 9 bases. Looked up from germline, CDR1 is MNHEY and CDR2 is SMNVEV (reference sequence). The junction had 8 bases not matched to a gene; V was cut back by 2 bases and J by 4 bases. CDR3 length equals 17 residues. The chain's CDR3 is CASSLELGQGATGELFF. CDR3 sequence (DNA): TGTGCCAGCAGTTTAGAGTTGGGACAGGGAGCCACCGGGGAGCTGTTTTTT.

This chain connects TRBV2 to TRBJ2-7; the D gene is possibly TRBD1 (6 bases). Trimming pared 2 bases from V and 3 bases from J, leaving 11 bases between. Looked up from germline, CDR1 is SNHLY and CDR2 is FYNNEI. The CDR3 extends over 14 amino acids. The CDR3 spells CASSEQGSLYEQYF. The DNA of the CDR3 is TGTGCCAGCAGTGAACAGGGGTCCCTCTACGAGCAGTACTTC. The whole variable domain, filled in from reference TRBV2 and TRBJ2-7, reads EPEVTQTPSHQVTQMGQEVILRCVPISNHLYFYWYRQILGQKVEFLVSFYNNEISEKSEIFDDQFSVERPDGSNFTLKIRSTKLEDSAMYFCASSEQGSLYEQYFGPGTRLTVT.

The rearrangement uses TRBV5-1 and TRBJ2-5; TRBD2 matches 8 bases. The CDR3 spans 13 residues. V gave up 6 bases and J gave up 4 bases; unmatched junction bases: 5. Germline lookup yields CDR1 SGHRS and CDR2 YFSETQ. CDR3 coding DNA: TGCGCCAGCAAAGCGGCGGGAGGAGAGACCCAGTACTTC. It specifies CASKAAGGETQYF.

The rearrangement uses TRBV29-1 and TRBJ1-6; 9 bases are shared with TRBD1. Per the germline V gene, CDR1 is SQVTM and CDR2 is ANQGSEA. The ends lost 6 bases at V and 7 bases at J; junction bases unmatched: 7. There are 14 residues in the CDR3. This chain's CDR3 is CSVGAGTGNSPLHF. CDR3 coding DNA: TGCAGCGTGGGGGCCGGGACAGGGAATTCACCCCTCCACTTT.

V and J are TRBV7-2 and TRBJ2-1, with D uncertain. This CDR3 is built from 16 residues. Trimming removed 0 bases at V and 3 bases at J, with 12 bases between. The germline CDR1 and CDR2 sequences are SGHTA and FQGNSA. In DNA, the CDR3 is TGTGCCAGCAGCTTAGCTTTGGCCGCCGACTACAATGAGCAGTTCTTC. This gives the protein CASSLALAADYNEQFF.